The sequence of this T cell receptor beta chain was determined in a study of CDR3 diversity in severe acne. Using its own MiXCR run on the PCR reads, TCRdb lists one record per CDR3 protein. The sample includes more than 85,000 distinct CDR3 sequences, around half of them seen just once. The CDR3 extends over 13 amino acids. Trimming pared 4 bases from V and 4 bases from J, leaving 14 bases between. Per germline, CDR1 SQVTM and CDR2 ANQGSEA. The chain carries TRBV29-1 and TRBJ2-7; D may be TRBD1 (7 bases). This receptor was identified in a male donor in good health, serving as a control. Sequencing used blood. The CDR3 sequence: CSVAAGGLYEQYF. CDR3 sequence (DNA): TGCAGCGTTGCGGCAGGGGGGCTTTACGAGCAGTACTTC.